This TCR beta chain was sequenced in a study of CD8+ T cells in alopecia areata. This clone was counted only a few times. Its antigen remains unidentified. The listed genes are named as in mouse. The read halts 4 residues ahead of the CDR3 end, with the missing end drawn from the germline J gene. RNA was isolated and reverse transcribed to cDNA, the sequencing template. The protocol was immunoSEQ multiplex PCR, while the TCRdb copy is restricted to in-frame clones and leaves out a portion. This sample has around 300,000 clones, each found more than once. The CDR3 has 14 residues. Germline V gene lookup returns CDR1 LGHNA and CDR2 YNLKQL (reference sequence). A sort of pooled cutaneous lymph node cells used CD4, CD8alpha, NKG2D, NKG2ACE and other stains. Study-wide findings and caveats: Sequences from scalp samples also cover resident alphabeta T cells of normal skin.

The sample taken for sequencing was CD4+ T cells sorted from a lymph node. The rearrangement links TRBV5 to TRBJ2-5; D might be TRBD1 or TRBD2, each matching 6 bases. The origin of this receptor is a C3H/HeJ mouse with alopecia areata. This mouse strain has H2-k as its MHC haplotype. The CDR3 region is CASSQGGRDDTQYF. CDR3 DNA (partial): TGTGCCAGCAGCCAAGGGGGGCGCGATGAC.